This TCR beta chain was identified during a study of T cell repertoires in cytomegalovirus infection. Study-level background: Recently identified HLA-C-restricted CMV epitopes were used, and well-studied HLA-B-restricted CMV epitopes were used as well. Public TCR beta signatures indicated both CMV infection and matching HLA type.

Each CDR3 protein is one row after TCRdb ran MiXCR on the reads. This sample has around 540,000 distinct CDR3 sequences, with 30% to 40% found just once. This clonotype appeared many times. Its antigen is still unknown. V lost 11 bases, J lost 7 bases, and 17 bases lay in between. Per the germline V gene, CDR1 is SGHNT and CDR2 is YENEEA. The CDR3 sequence is 12 residues long. The receptor's source is a human donor in good health (CMV status not recorded). Some clones in this sample may be carry-over from other donors' samples. Sequenced here: cultured PBMCs, sampled from culture after CMV antigen stimulation. The rearrangement links TRBV11-3 to TRBJ1-2; possible D gene TRBD1, 5 bases. CDR3 in DNA: TGTGCCTTTGTCAGGGTTCAGGCTGGCTACACCTTC. This translates into CAFVRVQAGYTF.